The table lists the clone carrying this T cell receptor (beta chain) with a count of one. The entry originates in a study of blood T cell repertoires in COVID-19. Study at large: The cDNA or gDNA used as material had been derived from T cells, B-cell-depleted T cells, or PBMCs.

Trimming shortened V by 1 base and J by 0 bases, and 9 bases separated the two germline ends. The CDR3 length is 15 residues. Germline CDR1 and CDR2: SEHNR and FQNEAQ (reference sequence). In terms of age and location, participants ranged from roughly 18 to 95 years and lived in approximately 26 US areas. Sequenced by immunoSEQ multiplex PCR; TCRdb stores in-frame clones only, minus some. The sample holds around 140,000 clones; over 75% are singletons and the top ten take about 4%. The clonotype originates from a man aged 50-59 years in a cohort exposed to, infected with or recovered from COVID-19 (not recorded which). Sequenced input: PBMCs or T cells enriched from blood (not recorded which). The chain couples TRBV7-9 to TRBJ2-5; maybe TRBD1 (5 bases). The CDR3, as DNA: TGTGCCAGCAGCTTAGGAGGACACTACCAAGAGACCCAGTACTTC. Residues: CASSLGGHYQETQYF.